The sequence of this TCR beta chain was determined in a study of CD8 T cells in ankylosing spondylitis (dated by TCRdb to about 2017). The study in broad terms: The study set out to find disease-linked TCR variants by profiling T cell receptor beta repertoires in ankylosing spondylitis patients and healthy donors. Peripheral blood was sampled, and synovial fluid was also collected from ankylosing spondylitis patients. The full study cohort comprised around 25 ankylosing spondylitis patients and around 100 healthy donors.

In the germline V gene (reference sequence), CDR1 corresponds to MNHNY and CDR2 to SVGAGI. The CDR3 covers 13 residues, taking in both the cysteine and the phenylalanine. The DNA shown is the 39-base CDR3, in frame from base 1. V drops 8 bases and J drops 6 bases, leaving 16 bases in between. The sequencer listed for this sample is Illumina HiSeq 2500. Quantitative 5'-RACE with molecular barcodes was the method used to prepare the TCR beta libraries. In the source study's methods: Disease-linked TCR variants were identified with a new computational method built on a probabilistic model of VDJ rearrangement. TCRdb redid the processing of the public reads, applying fastp at Q25 and MiXCR, and retained in-frame beta chains. Rows matching on CDR3 protein sequence are summarized as one entry with the most common DNA and genes. These V and J calls rely on TCRdb rather than the paper's analysis. The sample table holds 250,000 or so distinct CDR3 sequences, of which around a tenth were seen once. Of the sample, under 8% falls within the top ten clones.

At least ten counts were recorded for this clonotype. Its specific antigen is unknown. No per-base quality is available; no much larger clone lies one base away. What the work shows at the level of the full study, not this receptor alone: Some TCR beta motif variants had previously been reported in synovial fluid and blood of reactive arthritis patients, which suggested common disease-initiation mechanisms. The disease-linked clones were reported as significantly enriched in matched synovial fluid samples from ankylosing spondylitis patients. In peripheral blood, the disease-linked clones were found at relatively low frequencies and had a CD8+ phenotype. A TCR beta motif of several highly homologous amino acid variants appeared characteristic of blood from ankylosing spondylitis patients.

The V and J segments used are TRBV6-6 and TRBJ1-2; the D segment cannot be called with confidence. This TCR derives from a male donor with ankylosing spondylitis or in good health (not recorded which). The sample comprised blood, either unsorted or a sorted T cell fraction (not recorded which). The bases read TGTGCCAGCCAGAAGGAAAACTTCAATGGCTACACCTTC. It specifies CASQKENFNGYTF.